This is a list of T cell receptor beta chains from one sample in a study of CD8+ T cells in alopecia areata. Using immunoSEQ multiplex PCR, the repertoire was profiled, and TCRdb retains in-frame clones only, with some absent. The sample shows 150,000 to 180,000 clones, 50% to 65% of them seen only once. The material sequenced was CD8+ T cells sorted from blood, taken at week 0. The receptors derive from a human donor with alopecia areata. CDR3s include the opening cysteine and the closing phenylalanine or tryptophan. Fields, in order: D gene, clone size, V gene, J gene, CDR3 DNA, CDR3 protein. A D gene is named only where the DNA matches it firmly. Clone sizes are given selectively: once, few, many, or a class where the clone is expanded.

>-|-|TRBV4-3|TRBJ1-1
TGCGCCAGCAGCCATCCCGGACAGCGGAACACTGAAGCTTTCTTT
CASSHPGQRNTEAFF
>TRBD1|-|TRBV5-1|TRBJ2-1
TGCGCCAGCAGTCTTACCTCAGTGAGACAGGGTGAGGATGAGCAGTTCTTC
CASSLTSVRQGEDEQFF
>-|-|TRBV13|TRBJ2-3
TGTGCCAGCAGCTCCCGTAATCGGGGATTCACAGATACGCAGTATTTT
CASSSRNRGFTDTQYF
>TRBD2|-|TRBV27|TRBJ2-1
TGTGCCAGCAGCCTCACGACTAGCGGGGGATACAATGAGCAGTTCTTC
CASSLTTSGGYNEQFF
>-|-|TRBV29-1|TRBJ1-2
TGCAGCGTTATATGGGATGGCTACACCTTC
CSVIWDGYTF
>TRBD2|few|TRBV4-3|TRBJ2-3
TGCGCCAGCAGCCAAGATTCAAGCGGGGGTGCAGATACGCAGTATTTT
CASSQDSSGGADTQYF
>-|once|TRBV2|TRBJ1-2
TGTGCCAGCAGGGATGCCGGGAAATTGTATGGCTACACCTTC
CASRDAGKLYGYTF
>-|once|TRBV9|TRBJ1-2
TGTGCCAGCAGCGGAACAGGGATAGCGGGCTACACCTTC
CASSGTGIAGYTF
>-|-|TRBV27|TRBJ1-5
TGTGCCAGCAGTTTAAAGGGAATTCATAGCAATCAGCCCCAGCATTTT
CASSLKGIHSNQPQHF
>-|few|TRBV6-6|TRBJ1-1
TGTGCCAGCCTTGGCGCATGGGACACTGAAGCTTTCTTT
CASLGAWDTEAFF
>TRBD2|-|TRBV11-2|TRBJ2-1
TGTGCCAGCAGCTCCCGACTAGCGGGGGATACCTACAATGAGCAGTTCTTC
CASSSRLAGDTYNEQFF
>-|-|TRBV29-1|TRBJ1-2
TGCAGCGTTGTCGGCGGAAATAACTATGGCTACACCTTC
CSVVGGNNYGYTF
>-|-|TRBV30|TRBJ1-2
TGTGCCTGGAGGGCCCAGACCTTTGGCTACACCTTC
CAWRAQTFGYTF
>TRBD1|-|TRBV15|TRBJ2-3
TGTGCCACCTCGGACAGGGTAGGCACAGATACGCAGTATTTT
CATSDRVGTDTQYF
>-|-|TRBV9|TRBJ2-7
TGTGCCAGCAGCGTAGGAGACTACAACCGCTACGAGCAGTACTTC
CASSVGDYNRYEQYF
>TRBD2|-|TRBV6-5|TRBJ2-1
TGTGCCAGCAGTTACTCGAGCGGGGAAACCTACAATGAGCAGTTCTTC
CASSYSSGETYNEQFF
>TRBD1|-|TRBV5-1|TRBJ2-2
TGCGCCAGCAGCGCGGACAGGGTGGTCACCGGGGAGCTGTTTTTT
CASSADRVVTGELFF
>-|-|TRBV6-9|TRBJ2-5
TGTGCCAGCAGTTTACAGAACCAAGAGACCCAGTACTTC
CASSLQNQETQYF
>-|few|TRBV29-1|TRBJ1-2
TGCAGCGTTAGGCTCGGGCCTGGCTACACCTTC
CSVRLGPGYTF
>-|-|TRBV7-9|TRBJ2-5
TGTGCCAGCACCCAGGGGAAAGAGACCCAGTACTTC
CASTQGKETQYF
>TRBD1|-|TRBV29-1|TRBJ2-4
TGCAGCGTTGAACGGACAGGGAGTAACATTCAGTACTTC
CSVERTGSNIQYF
>TRBD1|-|TRBV14|TRBJ2-7
TGTGCCAGCAGCTCCCGGGACAGGGGGACCTACGAGCAGTACTTC
CASSSRDRGTYEQYF
>-|-|TRBV19|TRBJ1-1
TGTGCCAGTAGTTGGGGGGACACTGAAGCTTTCTTT
CASSWGDTEAFF
>-|-|TRBV19|TRBJ1-2
TGTGCCAGTAGCCCGACCGTGGGGCTTTTCTATGGCTACACCTTC
CASSPTVGLFYGYTF
>-|few|TRBV5-6|TRBJ2-7
TGTGCCAGCAGCTTTAGTACGGGACGGAGCTCCTACGAGCAGTACTTC
CASSFSTGRSSYEQYF
>-|-|TRBV4-3|TRBJ1-1
TGCGCCAGCAGCCAAGACACAGGGTGGACTGAAGCTTTCTTT
CASSQDTGWTEAFF
>-|-|TRBV4-3|TRBJ1-1
TGCGCCAGCAGCCAAGATCGGGGGTTCACCCTTGAAGCTTTCTTT
CASSQDRGFTLEAFF
>-|once|TRBV28|TRBJ1-6
TGTGCCAGCAGTCGTACCAGCAGCTCCTATAATTCACCCCTCCACTTT
CASSRTSSSYNSPLHF
>TRBD1|-|TRBV6-5|TRBJ2-7
TGTGCCAGCAGTCCCGGGACAGGGTTCTACGAGCAGTACTTC
CASSPGTGFYEQYF
>TRBD1|few|TRBV4-3|TRBJ1-1
TGCGCCAGCAGCCAAGATCGGGCAGGGGGCACTGAAGCTTTCTTT
CASSQDRAGGTEAFF
>-|-|TRBV30|TRBJ2-1
TGTGCCTGGAGTCCACGATGGGGTGAGCAGTTCTTC
CAWSPRWGEQFF
>-|-|TRBV27|TRBJ1-1
TGTGCCAGCAGTTTAGCGCTCCAATCCACTGAAGCTTTCTTT
CASSLALQSTEAFF
>-|-|TRBV23-1|TRBJ2-1
TGCGCCAGCAGTCAAACCCCTAACAATGAGCAGTTCTTC
CASSQTPNNEQFF
>-|-|TRBV19|TRBJ1-1
TGTGCCAGTAGTATTGCGAAGGACACTGAAGCTTTCTTT
CASSIAKDTEAFF
>TRBD2|-|TRBV30|TRBJ2-1
TGTGCCTTAAGCGGGGACTTCTACAATGAGCAGTTCTTC
CALSGDFYNEQFF
>-|few|TRBV13|TRBJ1-5
TGTGCCAGCAGCTCAGGAAAGGGAAGTCAGCCCCAGCATTTT
CASSSGKGSQPQHF
>-|-|TRBV4-1|TRBJ2-7
TGCGCCAGCAGCCAAGTTGAGGGACCCTACGAGCAGTACTTC
CASSQVEGPYEQYF
>TRBD1|-|TRBV30|TRBJ1-2
TGTGCCTGGCAAAGGGGGAACAGGGGTGGCTACACCTTC
CAWQRGNRGGYTF
>-|-|TRBV5-6|TRBJ1-5
TGTGCCAGCAGCCTTGTGGGTCAGCCCCAGCATTTT
CASSLVGQPQHF
>-|-|TRBV5-1|TRBJ1-2
TGCGCCAGCAGCTCCCGGAGCCCTAACTATGGCTACACCTTC
CASSSRSPNYGYTF
>-|-|TRBV18|TRBJ2-5
TGTGCCAGCTCACCATTATCAAAAGAGACCCAGTACTTC
CASSPLSKETQYF
>-|-|TRBV6-5|TRBJ1-2
TGTGCCGCCTGGGATGCCTATGGCTACACCTTC
CAAWDAYGYTF
>-|-|TRBV13|TRBJ2-3
TGTGCCAGCAGCACGGGGTCTGATACGCAGTATTTT
CASSTGSDTQYF
>-|-|TRBV27|TRBJ2-7
TGTGCCAGCAGTTTAGGCGGGTACTACGAGCAGTACTTC
CASSLGGYYEQYF
>-|-|TRBV2|TRBJ1-2
TGTGCCACCCGGGGAGAGAATGGCTACACCTTC
CATRGENGYTF
>TRBD1|few|TRBV30|TRBJ1-5
TGTGCCTGGAGTCCCGGACAGGGTGACCAGCCCCAGCATTTT
CAWSPGQGDQPQHF
>-|-|TRBV25-1|TRBJ1-1
TGTGCCAGCAGTGAATTCAGTGAGTTTACTGAAGCTTTCTTT
CASSEFSEFTEAFF
>-|-|TRBV29-1|TRBJ1-2
TGCAGCGTTGGGCCGGGGGTCCATAACTATGGCTACACCTTC
CSVGPGVHNYGYTF
>-|-|TRBV7-6|TRBJ2-7
TGTGCCAGCAGCTTATTTTGTCTGATGAGACAAGTAAAGGAGCAGTACTTC
CASSLFCLMRQVKEQYF
>-|few|TRBV30|TRBJ2-3
TGTGCCTGGAGCGGGGCGACTAGCACAGATACGCAGTATTTT
CAWSGATSTDTQYF
>-|-|TRBV5-1|TRBJ1-1
TGCGCCAGCAGCGGGAAACAGGGAGGGCCGTTCGCTGAAGCTTTCTTT
CASSGKQGGPFAEAFF
>-|-|TRBV29-1|TRBJ1-2
TGCAGCGTTGAAGGTCGGGGGGGAGTTAACTATGGCTACACCTTC
CSVEGRGGVNYGYTF
>-|few|TRBV29-1|TRBJ2-2
TGCAGCGTCCTCGGTAACACCGGGGAGCTGTTTTTT
CSVLGNTGELFF
>-|few|TRBV2|TRBJ2-1
TGTGCCAGCCTCAAGACAGAGTCCTACAATGAGCAGTTCTTC
CASLKTESYNEQFF
>-|-|TRBV11-2|TRBJ1-5
TGTGCCAGCCGGCAGTCCTTTTGCAATCAGCCCCAGCATTTT
CASRQSFCNQPQHF
>-|once|TRBV10-3|TRBJ2-5
TGTGCCATCAGTGAGTGGAGTTTGGGAGAGACCCAGTACTTC
CAISEWSLGETQYF
>-|-|TRBV7-2|TRBJ1-5
TGTGCCAGCAGCTACTCAGGGCTGGGTCAGCCCCAGCATTTT
CASSYSGLGQPQHF
>TRBD1|-|TRBV19|TRBJ1-4
TGTGCCAGTACCCAGGGGGCGGATGAAAAACTGTTTTTT
CASTQGADEKLFF
>-|-|TRBV5-1|TRBJ2-7
TGCGCCAGCAGTCCGTCGGGGCCGTGGGTCGAGCAGTACTTC
CASSPSGPWVEQYF